This TCR beta chain comes out of a study of T cells in Graves' hyperthyroidism and ophthalmopathy. This clonotype has just a few counts. The source material, RNA transcripts, was used to amplify TCR beta CDR3 regions. With the HTBI primer set, the TCR CDR3 went through a first round of RT-PCR. One entry per CDR3 protein results from TCRdb running MiXCR on the multiplex PCR reads. The sample has about 840,000 distinct CDR3 sequences; 35% to 40% are singletons. With 0 bases removed from V and 7 bases from J, the gap between germline ends came to 12 bases. Germline assignment: CDR1 LGHNA and CDR2 YSLEER. The CDR3 length is 15 residues.

Sequenced material: blood. The chain employs TRBV4-3 and TRBJ1-4, with no clear D. The clonotype comes from a man younger than 30 with Graves' hyperthyroidism. CDR3 DNA: TGCGCCAGCAGCCAAGATACCACCCGTGGTGAAAAACTGTTTTTT. This encodes CASSQDTTRGEKLFF.